This is a list of T cell receptor beta chains from one sample in a study of Ad26.COV2.S vaccination and SARS-CoV-2 variants. Using immunoSEQ multiplex PCR, the repertoire was profiled, and TCRdb retains in-frame clones only, with some absent. The table includes 350,000 to 400,000 clones, roughly nine tenths detected once. Specimen: peripheral blood, collected in a trial of Ad26.COV2.S vaccine versus placebo. These receptors were obtained from a person between 18 and 65 years old who received the Ad26.COV2.S COVID-19 vaccine or a placebo. CDR3s include the opening cysteine and the closing phenylalanine or tryptophan. Part of the rows lack a size; the others show once, few, many or a class for expanded clones.

abundance	v_gene	j_gene	CDR3aa
NA	TRBV10-3	TRBJ1-1	CAISAVMNTEAFF
NA	TRBV7-9	TRBJ1-1	CASSSKDRLNTEAFF
once	TRBV10-3	TRBJ2-6	CAISENGGGANVLTF
few	TRBV18	TRBJ1-1	CASSRVNTEAFF
NA	TRBV24-1	TRBJ2-5	CATPGRGAGKETQYF
once	TRBV13	TRBJ2-1	CASSLEGTVEQFF
NA	TRBV19	TRBJ2-3	CASSIRDRGRITDTQYF
NA	TRBV14	TRBJ1-6	CASSQGQGANSPLHF
NA	TRBV4-3	TRBJ1-2	CASSQDLRFYTF
NA	TRBV9	TRBJ2-5	CASSARTGVPQETQYF
NA	TRBV19	TRBJ2-2	CASAAGGPYTGELFF
NA	TRBV6-5	TRBJ2-2	CASSYGGVDTGELFF
NA	TRBV19	TRBJ1-1	CASSIGPQNTEAFF
NA	TRBV5-5	TRBJ1-5	CASSLGTRDRGYQPQHF
NA	TRBV2	TRBJ2-1	CASNTDRGYNEQFF
NA	TRBV11-3	TRBJ1-1	CASSSNLNTEAFF
NA	TRBV27	TRBJ1-2	CASSLSGGTGYTF
NA	TRBV6-5	TRBJ1-6	CASSYSSGYYNSPLHF
NA	TRBV2	TRBJ1-6	CAGSQDNSYNSPLHF
NA	TRBV6-2/TRBV6-3	TRBJ1-2	CASSFQLSLRDRGGYTF
NA	TRBV19	TRBJ2-1	CASSSPRDYPADAEQFF
NA	TRBV12-3/TRBV12-4	TRBJ2-1	CASSPPGGGEQFF
few	TRBV6-1	TRBJ1-6	CASSERGQDSPLHF
NA	TRBV5-1	TRBJ1-4	CASSLANGDEEKLFF
NA	TRBV6-5	TRBJ1-1	CASSNDRGQGAFF
NA	TRBV25-1	TRBJ1-2	CASSEYFVEAGGDGYTF
few	TRBV11-2	TRBJ1-4	CASSRRLSGEKLFF
NA	TRBV6-5	TRBJ1-2	CASSWGREDGYTF
NA	TRBV14	TRBJ2-1	CASSPINNEQFF
NA	TRBV15	TRBJ1-5	CATSRDPGAGQPQHF
NA	TRBV2	TRBJ2-7	CESNAGRGYGEQYF
NA	TRBV5-4	TRBJ2-1	CASSMEGSVGDEQFF
NA	TRBV12-3/TRBV12-4	TRBJ1-2	CASSFTGIYGYTF
NA	TRBV7-9	TRBJ2-7	CASSSRGYEQYF
few	TRBV4-1	TRBJ1-3	CASSQDGVLPGNTIYF
NA	TRBV2	TRBJ2-3	CASRPSGSTDTQYF
NA	TRBV18	TRBJ1-1	CASSPLQMNTEAFF
NA	TRBV2	TRBJ1-5	CASSEGASNQPQHF
NA	TRBV7-8	TRBJ2-5	CASSGILRQPYQETQYF
NA	TRBV5-1	TRBJ2-5	CASSLEASSKTQYF